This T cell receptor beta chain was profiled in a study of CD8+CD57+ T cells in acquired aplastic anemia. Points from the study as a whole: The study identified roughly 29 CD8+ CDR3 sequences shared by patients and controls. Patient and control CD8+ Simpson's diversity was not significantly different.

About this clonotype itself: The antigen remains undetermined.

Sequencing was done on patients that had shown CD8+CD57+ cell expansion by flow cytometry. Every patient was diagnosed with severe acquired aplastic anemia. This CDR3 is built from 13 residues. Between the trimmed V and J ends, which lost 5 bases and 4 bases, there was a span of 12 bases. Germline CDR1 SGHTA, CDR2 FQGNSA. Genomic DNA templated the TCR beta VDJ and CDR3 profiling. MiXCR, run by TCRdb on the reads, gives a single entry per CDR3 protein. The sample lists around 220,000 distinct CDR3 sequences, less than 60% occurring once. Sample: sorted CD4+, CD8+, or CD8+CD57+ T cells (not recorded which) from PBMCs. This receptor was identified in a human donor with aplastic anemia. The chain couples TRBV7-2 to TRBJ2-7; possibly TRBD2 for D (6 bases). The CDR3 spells CASSPGTEYEQYF. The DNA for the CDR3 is TGTGCCAGCAGCCCCGGGACTGAGTACGAGCAGTACTTC. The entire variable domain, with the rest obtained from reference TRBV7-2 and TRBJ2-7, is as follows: GAGVSQSPSNKVTEKGKDVELRCDPISGHTALYWYRQSLGQGLEFLIYFQGNSAPDKSGLPSDRFSAERTGGSVSTLTIQRTQQEDSAVYLCASSPGTEYEQYFGPGTRLTVT.